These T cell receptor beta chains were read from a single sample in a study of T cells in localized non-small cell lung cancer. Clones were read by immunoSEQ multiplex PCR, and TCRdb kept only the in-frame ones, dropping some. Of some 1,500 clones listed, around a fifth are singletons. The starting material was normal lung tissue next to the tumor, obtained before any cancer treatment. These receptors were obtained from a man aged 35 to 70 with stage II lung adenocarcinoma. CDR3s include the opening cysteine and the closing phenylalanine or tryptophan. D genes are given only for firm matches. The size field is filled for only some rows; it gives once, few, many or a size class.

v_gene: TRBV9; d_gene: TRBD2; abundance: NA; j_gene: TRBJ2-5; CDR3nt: TGTGCCAGCGGGGAGGGGTTGGAGACCCAGTACTTC; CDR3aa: CASGEGLETQYF
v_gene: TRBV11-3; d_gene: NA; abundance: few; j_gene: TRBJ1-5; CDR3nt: TGTGCCAGCAGCTCCCGGGGGGCTTATAGCAATCAGCCCCAGCATTTT; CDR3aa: CASSSRGAYSNQPQHF
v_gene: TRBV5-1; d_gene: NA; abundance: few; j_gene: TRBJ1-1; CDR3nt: TGCGCCAGCAGCTTGGGGGCTAGCTCGGGCACTGAAGCTTTCTTT; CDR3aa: CASSLGASSGTEAFF
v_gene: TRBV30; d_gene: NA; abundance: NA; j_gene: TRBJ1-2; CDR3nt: TGTGCCTGGAGTAGTCAGGGTAGTCAACTCTACACCTTC; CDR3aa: CAWSSQGSQLYTF
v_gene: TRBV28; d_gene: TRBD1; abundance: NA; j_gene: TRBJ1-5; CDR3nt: TGTGCCAGCAGTGCAGGGGGCGCGGACAATCAGCCCCAGCATTTT; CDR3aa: CASSAGGADNQPQHF
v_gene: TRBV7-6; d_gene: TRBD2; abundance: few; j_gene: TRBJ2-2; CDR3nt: TGTGCTAGCAGCTTAGCGGGAGGGCCCACCGGGGAGCTGTTTTTT; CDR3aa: CASSLAGGPTGELFF
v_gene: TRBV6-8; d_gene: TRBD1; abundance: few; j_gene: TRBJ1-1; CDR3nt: TGTGCCAGCAGGGACAGGGGGCACACTGAAGCTTTCTTT; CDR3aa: CASRDRGHTEAFF
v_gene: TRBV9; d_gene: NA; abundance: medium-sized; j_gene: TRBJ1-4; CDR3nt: TGTGCCAGCAGCGTAGGATGGGGTAGTAATGAAAAACTGTTTTTT; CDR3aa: CASSVGWGSNEKLFF
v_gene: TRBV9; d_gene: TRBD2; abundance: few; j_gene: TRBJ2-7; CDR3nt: TGTGCCAGCAGCGTATCACTAGCGGTCTACGAGCAGTACTTC; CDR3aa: CASSVSLAVYEQYF
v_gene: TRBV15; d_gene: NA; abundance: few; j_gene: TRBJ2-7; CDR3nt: TGTGCCACCAGCAGACTAGGGACGGTAAAGTCCTACGAGCAGTACTTC; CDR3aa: CATSRLGTVKSYEQYF
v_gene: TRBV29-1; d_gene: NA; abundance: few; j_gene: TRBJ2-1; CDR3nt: TGCAGCGAGGGACTTGGGGGAGTTGGTGAGCAGTTCTTC; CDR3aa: CSEGLGGVGEQFF
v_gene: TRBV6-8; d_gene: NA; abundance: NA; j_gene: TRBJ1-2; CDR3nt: TGTGCCAGCAGTGTGACCTACACGGGAAGCTATGGCTACACCTTC; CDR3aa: CASSVTYTGSYGYTF
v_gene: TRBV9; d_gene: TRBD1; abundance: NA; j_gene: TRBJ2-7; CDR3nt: TGTGCCAGCCTCTCCGGGACAGAGCACTACGAGCAGTACTTC; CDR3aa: CASLSGTEHYEQYF
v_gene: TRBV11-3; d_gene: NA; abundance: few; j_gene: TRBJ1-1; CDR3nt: TGTGCCAGCAGCCCGTGGACAGCCCCAAAACCGAACACTGAAGCTTTCTTT; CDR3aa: CASSPWTAPKPNTEAFF
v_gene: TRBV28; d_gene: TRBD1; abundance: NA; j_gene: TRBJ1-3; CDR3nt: TGTGCCAGCAGGGTTCAGGGGGCTTCAGGAAACACCATATATTTT; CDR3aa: CASRVQGASGNTIYF
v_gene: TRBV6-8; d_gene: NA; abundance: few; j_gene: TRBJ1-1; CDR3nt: TGTGCCATCACGGGGGGAGAAGGTACTGAAGCTTTCTTT; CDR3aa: CAITGGEGTEAFF
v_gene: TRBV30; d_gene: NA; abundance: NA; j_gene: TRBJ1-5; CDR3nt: TGTGCCTGTGATGCCAGTCCAGGGTCCAATCAGCCCCAGCATTTT; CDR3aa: CACDASPGSNQPQHF
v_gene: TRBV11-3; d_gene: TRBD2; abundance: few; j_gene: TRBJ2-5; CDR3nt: TGTGCCAGCAGCTTAGTAGGTAGCGGGGTTGTAGAGACCCAGTACTTC; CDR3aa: CASSLVGSGVVETQYF
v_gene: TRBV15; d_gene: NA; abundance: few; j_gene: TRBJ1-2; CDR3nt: TGTGCCACCAGCAGAGCCGGGATTTTAGATGGCTACACCTTC; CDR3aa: CATSRAGILDGYTF
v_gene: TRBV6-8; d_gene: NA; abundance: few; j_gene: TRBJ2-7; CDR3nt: TGTGCCAGCAGTTACGAATCGGGCTACGAGCAGTACTTC; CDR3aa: CASSYESGYEQYF
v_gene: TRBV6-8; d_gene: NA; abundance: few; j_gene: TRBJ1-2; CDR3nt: TGTGCCATCAGGTCCGGGACGGACTATGGCTACACCTTC; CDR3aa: CAIRSGTDYGYTF
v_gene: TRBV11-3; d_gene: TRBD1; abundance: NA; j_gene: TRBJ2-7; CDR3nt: TGTGCCAGCAGCTACAGGGGAACCACCTACGAGCAGTACTTC; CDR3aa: CASSYRGTTYEQYF
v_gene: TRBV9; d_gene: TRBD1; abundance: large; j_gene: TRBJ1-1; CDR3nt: TGTGCCAGCAGCGGCTCACAGGGGAGGACTGAAGCTTTCTTT; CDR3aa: CASSGSQGRTEAFF
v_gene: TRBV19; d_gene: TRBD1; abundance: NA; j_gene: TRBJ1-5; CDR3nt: TGTGCCAGTAGTAGCCCCGAGCAGGGGGTCGGGAGCAATCAGCCCCAGCATTTT; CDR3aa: CASSSPEQGVGSNQPQHF
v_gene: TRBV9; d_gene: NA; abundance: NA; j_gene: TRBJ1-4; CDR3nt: TGTGCCAGCAGTGAAGCGCTCGGGTGGAGTAATGAAAAACTGTTTTTT; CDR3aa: CASSEALGWSNEKLFF
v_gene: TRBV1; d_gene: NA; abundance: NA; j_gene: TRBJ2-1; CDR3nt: TGCGCCAGCAGCCAAGATGCGGGGCACGGGCCCTACAATGAGCAGTTCTTC; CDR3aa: CASSQDAGHGPYNEQFF
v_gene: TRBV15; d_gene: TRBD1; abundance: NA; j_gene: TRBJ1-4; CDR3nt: TGTGCCACCAGCCCTCGGACAGGGAGAAATGAAAAACTGTTTTTT; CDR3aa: CATSPRTGRNEKLFF
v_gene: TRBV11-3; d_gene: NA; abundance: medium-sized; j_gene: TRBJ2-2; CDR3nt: TGTGCCAGCAGCAGACCTGGGGGGCTTGTCACCGGGGAGCTGTTTTTT; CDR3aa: CASSRPGGLVTGELFF
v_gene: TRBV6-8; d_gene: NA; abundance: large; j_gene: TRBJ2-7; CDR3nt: TGTGCCAGCAGTACCTCGAGGGGTTACGAGCAGTACTTC; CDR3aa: CASSTSRGYEQYF
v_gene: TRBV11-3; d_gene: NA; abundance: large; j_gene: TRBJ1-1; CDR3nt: TGTGCCAGCACCGACGGGGCCTGGGAAGCTGAAGCTTTCTTT; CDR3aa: CASTDGAWEAEAFF
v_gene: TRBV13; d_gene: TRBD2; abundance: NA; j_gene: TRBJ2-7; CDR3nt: TGTGCCAGCAGCTTAGGGGTAGCGGGAGGTTACGAGCAGTACTTC; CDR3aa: CASSLGVAGGYEQYF
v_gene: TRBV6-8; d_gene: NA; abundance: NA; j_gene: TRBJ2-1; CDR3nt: TGTGCCAGCTTAGGAGCGAACTCCTACAATGAGCAGTTCTTC; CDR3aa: CASLGANSYNEQFF
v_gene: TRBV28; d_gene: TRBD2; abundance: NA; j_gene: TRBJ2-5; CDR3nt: TGTGCCAGCACCGTAGGGACTAGCGGGGAGACCCAGTACTTC; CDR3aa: CASTVGTSGETQYF
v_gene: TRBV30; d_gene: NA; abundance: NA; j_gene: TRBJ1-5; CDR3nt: TGTGCCTGGAGTTCACACGAAGGGAACTACAATCAGCCCCAGCATTTT; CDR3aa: CAWSSHEGNYNQPQHF
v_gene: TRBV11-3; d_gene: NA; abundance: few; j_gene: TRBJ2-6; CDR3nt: TGTGCCAGCAGGCCTGACACTAACTCTGGGGCCAACGTCCTGACTTTC; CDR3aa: CASRPDTNSGANVLTF